This entry lists 11 T cell receptor beta chains sequenced from one sample in a study of control samples from healthy donors and cancer patients. The table came from immunoSEQ multiplex PCR; TCRdb's copy has only in-frame clones and leaves some out. Of about 250,000 clones in the sample, around 80% were seen once. Sequenced material: PBMCs. These receptors all stem from a woman aged 60 to 75 with lung cancer.

The chain carries TRBV2 and TRBJ2-2, with D possibly being TRBD1 (5 bases). The CDR3 contains 16 residues. Between the trimmed V and J ends, which lost 1 base and 6 bases, there was a span of 15 bases. Germline CDR1 is SNHLY and CDR2 is FYNNEI. CDR3 sequence reads: CASSEVRAGQAGELFF. The CDR3 nucleotides read TGTGCCAGCAGTGAAGTTAGGGCAGGGCAGGCCGGGGAGCTGTTTTTT.

The chain joins TRBV12-3 or TRBV12-4 to TRBJ1-1; the match to TRBD1 covers 8 bases. This CDR3 contains 12 residues. Trimming cost V 4 bases and J 11 bases; bases outside gene matches: 6. The CDR3 loop reads CASSSRTGFAFF. The CDR3 bases are TGTGCCAGCAGTTCTCGGACAGGGTTCGCTTTCTTT.

The chain links TRBV4-1 to TRBJ2-3, with D perhaps matching TRBD1 (7 bases). This CDR3 has 12 amino acids. Germline V gene sequence: CDR1 MGHRA, CDR2 YSYEKL. Between the trimmed V and J ends, which lost 3 bases and 11 bases, there was a span of 12 bases. CDR3 sequence: CASSQRQGGQYF. CDR3 nucleotides: TGCGCCAGCAGCCAGAGACAGGGAGGGCAGTATTTT.

V gene TRBV7-8 combines with J gene TRBJ2-1; weak D call: TRBD2 (7 bases). Germline CDR1 is SGHVS and CDR2 is FQNEAQ. The CDR3 contains 16 residues. Trimming stripped 5 bases from V and 3 bases from J, with 17 bases between. The CDR3, as DNA: TGTGCCAGCAGCGCCCGACGGGGGGCGGTCTACAATGAGCAGTTCTTC. This sequence encodes CASSARRGAVYNEQFF.

V and J are TRBV18 and TRBJ2-3, with 8 bases that match TRBD2. The CDR3 runs to 16 residues. The germline gives CDR1 KGHSH, CDR2 LQKENI. The junction had 7 bases not matched to a gene; V was cut back by 2 bases and J by 3 bases. The CDR3 loop reads CASSPFQAGVTDTQYF. In DNA form, the CDR3 reads TGTGCCAGCTCACCATTCCAAGCGGGAGTTACAGATACGCAGTATTTT.

The CDR3 here is CSASVLSGNTIYF. CDR3 DNA sequence: TGCAGTGCTAGTGTACTCTCTGGAAACACCATATATTTT. The rearrangement joins TRBV20-1 to TRBJ1-3; D gene unclear. Per the germline V gene, CDR1 is DFQATT and CDR2 is SNEGSKA (reference sequence). Trimming removed 3 bases from V and 0 bases from J, with 6 bases in between. The CDR3 runs 13 residues.

The chain is built from TRBV27 and TRBJ1-5; 7 bases are shared with TRBD1. Unmatched junction bases numbered 7, after V lost 5 bases and J lost 0 bases. This CDR3 comprises 16 residues. Germline lookup yields CDR1 MNHEY and CDR2 SMNVEV (reference sequence). The CDR3 DNA sequence: TGTGCCAGCAGTCCCCACAGGGGATATAGCAATCAGCCCCAGCATTTT. Encoded protein: CASSPHRGYSNQPQHF.

The chain has TRBV5-1 and TRBJ1-2, with 8 bases lining up with TRBD1. V trimming: 3 bases; J trimming: 8 bases; junction bases outside the gene matches: 6. Looked up from germline, CDR1 is SGHRS and CDR2 is YFSETQ. The length of the CDR3 is 13 residues. CDR3 protein: CASSSGQGSGYTF. For the CDR3, the DNA is TGCGCCAGCAGCTCCGGACAGGGAAGCGGCTACACCTTC.

The chain couples TRBV5-1 to TRBJ2-6; either TRBD1 or TRBD2 may supply D (5 bases each). The V gene's germline CDR1 is SGHRS and CDR2 YFSETQ. This CDR3 spans 17 amino acids. Trimming stripped 2 bases from V and 0 bases from J, with 12 bases between. The CDR3 reads CASSFEGRTSGANVLTF. The CDR3 DNA sequence: TGCGCCAGCAGCTTTGAGGGACGGACCTCTGGGGCCAACGTCCTGACTTTC.

This chain uses TRBV9 with TRBJ2-1; 11 positions match TRBD2. The CDR3 runs 16 residues. Germline trimming cut 0 bases from V and 7 bases from J; bases unmatched to any gene: 6. CDR1 is SGDLS and CDR2 is YYNGEE in the germline V gene. CDR3 in amino acids: CASSVGPSGGKNEQFF. The CDR3 DNA follows: TGTGCCAGCAGCGTAGGTCCTAGCGGGGGGAAAAATGAGCAGTTCTTC. The whole variable domain, remainder taken from reference TRBV9 and TRBJ2-1, is DSGVTQTPKHLITATGQRVTLRCSPRSGDLSVYWYQQSLDQGLQFLIQYYNGEERAKGNILERFSAQQFPDLHSELNLSSLELGDSALYFCASSVGPSGGKNEQFFGPGTRLTVL.

The chain employs TRBV3-1 (or the pseudogene TRBV3-2) and TRBJ1-4, with 8 bases lining up with TRBD1. Germline V gene sequence: CDR1 LGHDT, CDR2 YNNKEL (reference sequence). Trimming removed 4 bases from V and 8 bases from J; junction bases left unmatched: 6. The CDR3 contains 14 residues. This CDR3 reads CASSRTGYGEKLFF. CDR3 coding DNA: TGTGCCAGCAGCCGGACAGGGTACGGCGAAAAACTGTTTTTT.